This record concerns one T cell receptor beta chain sequence. Antigen specificity is unknown. The CDR3 spans 15 residues. Trimming removed 3 bases at V and 0 bases at J, with 11 bases between. Germline V lookup: CDR1 PRHDT, CDR2 FYEKMQ (reference sequence). This sample stems from a study of T cells in Graves' hyperthyroidism and ophthalmopathy. Study-wide results and caveats: The majority of expanded thyroid clonotypes above 0.001 also appeared in blood.

Graves' hyperthyroidism without ophthalmopathy progression within 18 months was termed stable. PBMCs stemmed from around 10 ml fresh peripheral blood. It was RNA transcripts that yielded the amplified TCR beta CDR3 regions. First-round RT-PCR of the TCR CDR3 relied on the HTBI primer set. Each CDR3 protein is one row after TCRdb ran MiXCR on the multiplex PCR reads. Here the sample spans more than 550,000 distinct CDR3 sequences, 17% being singletons. Sequencing used blood. This TCR derives from a man aged 50-60 years with Graves' hyperthyroidism. V usage is TRBV13 and J usage is TRBJ1-1; D is unclear. CDR3 sequence reads: CASSLVAAMNTEAFF. In DNA form, the CDR3 reads TGTGCCAGCAGCTTGGTGGCGGCAATGAACACTGAAGCTTTCTTT.